This T cell receptor beta chain was documented in a study of T-cell reconstitution after alpha-beta-depleted transplantation in children. CDR3 length: 14 residues. The V end was cut by 2 bases, the J end by 10 bases, with 15 bases between. From germline, CDR1 is MNHEY and CDR2 SVGAGI. Molecular barcoding with unique molecular identifiers was used for the TCRbeta library. TCRdb re-called the PCR reads with MiXCR, one entry per CDR3 protein. The sample carries approximately 99,000 distinct CDR3 sequences, approximately 6.9% recorded once. Ten or more counts support this clonotype. What it recognizes is unknown. Findings of the study overall: TCRbeta diversity was high at day 60 in some patients (a result of surviving recipient T cells and thymic progenitors). Several hundred expanded graft clones reportedly were the source of alpha-beta T cells about two months after transplant.

V is TRBV6-5 and J is TRBJ2-1; no definite D call. Sequenced material: PBMCs, mostly from graft donor cells, taken 360 days after TCRalphabeta/CD19-depleted stem cell transplant. The receptor comes from a male patient aged 2 to 9 who had a stem cell transplant for acute lymphoblastic leukemia, so the T cells may come from the graft donor. The CDR3 loop reads CASSYPFPDKEQFF. The CDR3 DNA is TGTGCCAGCAGTTACCCGTTCCCAGATAAGGAGCAGTTCTTC.